This T cell receptor beta chain was recovered during a study of blood T cell repertoires in COVID-19. On the study more broadly: Both acute and convalescent COVID-19 samples were obtained from the United States, Italy and Spain.

Unmatched junction bases numbered 8, after V lost 6 bases and J lost 3 bases. Germline V lookup: CDR1 MNHEY, CDR2 SMNVEV (reference sequence). This CDR3 comprises 14 residues. In the original processing: By means of reference gene primer amplification, nucleated cell counts were estimated. The data were produced by immunoSEQ multiplex PCR, yet TCRdb's version contains in-frame clones alone and is incomplete. The V and J calls and clone size were taken over from that table, and D and trimming were inferred from the DNA. Of about 190,000 clones listed, about nine tenths were seen once; the top ten hold about 6.7%.

Sample: peripheral blood. The receptor comes from a man aged 40-55 years with acute or convalescent COVID-19. The rearrangement uses TRBV27 and TRBJ2-7; 7 positions agree with TRBD2. The CDR3 protein is CASRRAGDVYEQYF. CDR3 in DNA: TGTGCCAGCAGACGGGCGGGGGACGTCTACGAGCAGTACTTC.